This T cell receptor (beta chain) was identified during a study of neurological immune-mediated disorders. Whole-study results and caveats: Expanded clones shared no identical CDR3 amino acid sequences across subjects, which suggested private TCR-beta repertoires in all groups.

Time point reported: technical triplicate 2. A remark on this clonotype: The antigen remains unidentified.

The making of cDNA relied on 5'RACE with 10-nucleotide random UMIs. TCRdb re-called the 5' RACE reads with MiXCR, one entry per CDR3 protein. The sample holds under 70,000 distinct CDR3 sequences; around 24% are singletons and the top ten take about 4.6%. This CDR3 has 15 residues. The chain employs TRBV21-1 and TRBJ2-5; TRBD1 reflects the table's D call only, with no check against the DNA. TRBV21-1 is termed a pseudogene. This receptor was identified in a man aged 55-75 years with HTLV-1-associated myelopathy (HAM/TSP). The sequencing sample was made of PBMCs. The CDR3 protein is CASSLGQQVQYTQYF. In DNA form, the CDR3 reads TGTGCCAGCTCGCTGGGACAGCAAGTCCAATATACCCAGTACTTC.